The following is a T cell receptor beta chain sequence with its context. Authors' data handling: The authors estimated nucleated cell counts from reference gene primer amplification. Only in-frame clones appear in the TCRdb table, and some are missing; sequencing was by immunoSEQ multiplex PCR. The V and J calls and clone size come from that table; D and trimming were worked out from the DNA. The profile covers some 89,000 clones, with over 85% appearing a single time and 2% to 3% taken by the ten largest. Trimming pared 8 bases from V and 7 bases from J, leaving 20 bases between. The CDR3 contains 14 residues. Germline CDR1 reads MNHEY; CDR2 reads SVGAGI. This specimen comes from a study of blood T cell repertoires in COVID-19. Study background: Samples came from the United States, Italy and Spain, spanning acute and convalescent COVID-19. The analysed material was cDNA or gDNA that came from T cells, B-cell-depleted T cells, or PBMCs.

The receptor was isolated from a man between 45 and 60 years old with acute or convalescent COVID-19. Specimen: peripheral blood. V gene TRBV6-5 combines with J gene TRBJ1-1; maybe TRBD1 (5 bases). CDR3 protein: CASAPTGVVFEAFF. CDR3 bases: TGTGCCAGCGCCCCCACGGGGGTAGTCTTTGAAGCTTTCTTT.